These 15 T cell receptor beta chains came from one sample sequenced in a study of T cell responses to AZD1222 COVID-19 vaccine. Here immunoSEQ multiplex PCR was the method, and the copy in TCRdb shows in-frame clones only, minus some. The sample shows roughly 180,000 clones, approximately 91% of them seen only once. Material: peripheral blood, obtained 28 days after the second AZD1222 dose. Receptors originate from an adult who received the AZD1222 COVID-19 vaccine.

The CDR3 DNA reads as TGTGCCACCCACCATCAAGGACAGTCTGGAAACACCATATATTTT. Amino acids: CATHHQGQSGNTIYF. The V and J genes are TRBV24-1 and TRBJ1-3, with D possibly TRBD1 on 6 matching bases. In germline, CDR1 is KGHDR, CDR2 SFDVKD. The CDR3 has 15 residues. Trimming pared 9 bases from V and 1 base from J, leaving 15 bases between.

The CDR3 loop is CASSPSHGGGSYNEQFF. CDR3 DNA sequence: TGTGCCAGCTCACCCTCCCACGGGGGAGGAAGCTACAATGAGCAGTTCTTC. The chain has TRBV18 and TRBJ2-1, with D possibly matching TRBD2 (6 bases). Germline loops: CDR1 KGHSH, CDR2 LQKENI. This CDR3 region has 17 residues. Deletions cut 3 bases from V and 3 bases from J, with 18 bases between.

The chain has TRBV6-5 and TRBJ1-2; D not certain. This CDR3 region has 11 residues. Germline V gene data show CDR1 as MNHEY and CDR2 as SVGAGI. Trimming stripped 6 bases from V and 5 bases from J, with 7 bases between. DNA for the CDR3: TGTGCCAGCAGCCGGGGTTATGGCTACACCTTC. It encodes CASSRGYGYTF.

The V and J genes are TRBV7-2 and TRBJ2-7; possibly TRBD2 for D (6 bases). V was clipped by 4 bases and J by 5 bases, with 18 bases between them. The CDR3 is 15 residues long. The germline CDR1 and CDR2 sequences are SGHTA and FQGNSA. DNA of the CDR3: TGTGCCAGCAGCTGGCGAGCGGGCTTGGGGGACGAGCAGTACTTC. Residues: CASSWRAGLGDEQYF.

This clone has a single count. CDR3 sequence (DNA): TGTGCCAGCAGTTACCGGGGGACCTACGAGCAGTACTTC. Protein product: CASSYRGTYEQYF. The chain has TRBV6-5 and TRBJ2-7; possibly TRBD2 for D (6 bases). The CDR3 runs 13 residues. Germline CDR1 MNHEY, CDR2 SVGAGI. Trimming removed 2 bases at V and 2 bases at J, with 7 bases between.

This chain connects TRBV23-1 to TRBJ1-2; perhaps TRBD1 as D (5 bases). TRBV23-1 is labeled an ORF, and its function is uncertain. The V and J ends lost 8 bases and 1 base respectively, with 23 bases between them. The CDR3 is 17 residues long. Here the CDR3 reads CASFHSCRDGDNYGYTF. CDR3 in DNA: TGCGCCAGCTTCCATTCCTGCAGGGACGGCGATAACTATGGCTACACCTTC.

J is TRBJ2-7 and V is TRBV27; 8 bases map to TRBD2. The V gene's germline CDR1 is MNHEY and CDR2 SMNVEV (reference sequence). Losses at the gene ends were 5 bases for V and 3 bases for J; bases not matched to a gene: 6. CDR3 length equals 14 residues. This CDR3 reads CASSPGTSGYEQYF. The CDR3 nucleotides are TGTGCCAGCAGTCCCGGGACTAGTGGCTACGAGCAGTACTTC.

The chain couples TRBV19 to TRBJ1-2, with TRBD1 identical over 11 bases. Germline V CDR1 and CDR2: LNHDA, SQIVND (reference sequence). Trimming at V came to 6 bases and at J to 5 bases, leaving 5 bases not matched to a gene. CDR3 size: 14 residues. The CDR3 region has the DNA TGTGCCAGTAGGAGCGGGACAGGGGGTTATGGCTACACCTTC. Translation: CASRSGTGGYGYTF.

This chain links TRBV27 with TRBJ2-7, with 8 bases identical to TRBD1. Looked up from germline, CDR1 is MNHEY and CDR2 is SMNVEV (reference sequence). Trimming cost V 5 bases and J 7 bases; bases outside gene matches: 7. The CDR3 is 13 amino acids. CDR3: CASSPQGAREQYF. DNA for the CDR3: TGTGCCAGCAGTCCCCAGGGGGCTAGGGAGCAGTACTTC.

This chain connects TRBV3-1 (or the pseudogene TRBV3-2) to TRBJ1-2; tentatively, D is TRBD1 (5 bases). The CDR3 is 14 residues long. V dropped 0 bases and J dropped 4 bases, with 9 bases sitting between them. CDR1 LGHDT and CDR2 YNNKEL come from the germline V gene (reference sequence). CDR3: CASSQEGHGYGYTF. The CDR3 bases are TGTGCCAGCAGCCAAGAGGGGCATGGCTATGGCTACACCTTC.

V usage is TRBV27 and J usage is TRBJ1-5, with unresolved D. The CDR3 has 13 residues. Germline V gene data show CDR1 as MNHEY and CDR2 as SMNVEV (reference sequence). Trimming removed 4 bases from V and 4 bases from J, with 8 bases in between. The CDR3, as DNA: TGTGCCAGCAGTTCCCCCGGTAATCAGCCCCAGCATTTT. Encoded protein: CASSSPGNQPQHF.

The chain uses TRBV6-2 or TRBV6-3 and TRBJ1-1, with a weak D call TRBD1 (5 bases). In germline, CDR1 is MNHEY, CDR2 SVGEGT. The ends were cut back, 0 bases at V and 8 bases at J, with 16 bases in the middle. This CDR3 has 15 amino acids. The CDR3 protein is CASSYSMVQGGEAFF. The CDR3 DNA follows: TGTGCCAGCAGTTACTCGATGGTTCAGGGTGGGGAAGCTTTCTTT.

The rearrangement links TRBV30 to TRBJ1-4; D ambiguous. Germline CDR1 GTSNPN, CDR2 SVGIG (reference sequence). The CDR3 has 15 amino acids. The ends were cut back, 3 bases at V and 0 bases at J, with 11 bases in the middle. The CDR3 DNA reads as TGTGCCTGGAGGACCCTCGGACCAACTAATGAAAAACTGTTTTTT. Translating gives CAWRTLGPTNEKLFF. The variable domain in full, completed from reference TRBV30 and TRBJ1-4, reads SQTIHQWPATLVQPVGSPLSLECTVEGTSNPNLYWYRQAAGRGLQLLFYSVGIGQISSEVPQNLSASRPQDRQFILSSKKLLLSDSGFYLCAWRTLGPTNEKLFFGSGTQLSVL.

The chain has TRBV30 and TRBJ2-7; 12 bases are shared with TRBD2. Germline-derived CDR1 and CDR2 are GTSNPN and SVGIG (reference sequence). The CDR3 covers 13 residues. V lost 4 bases, J lost 6 bases, and 4 bases stayed unmatched. The CDR3 loop is CAWTQLAGGEQYF. As DNA, the CDR3 is TGTGCCTGGACACAACTAGCGGGAGGCGAGCAGTACTTC.

V and J are TRBV18 and TRBJ1-1, with 7 nucleotides matching TRBD1. The germline V gene encodes CDR1 KGHSH and CDR2 LQKENI. The J segment lost 1 base and the V segment lost 1 base, leaving 6 bases of the junction unmatched. The CDR3 sequence is 16 residues long. The CDR3 nucleotides are TGTGCCAGCTCACCACGGGAAAGGGGGCAGAACACTGAAGCTTTCTTT. It specifies CASSPRERGQNTEAFF.